Described below is a single TCR beta chain sequence and its context. The data were obtained in a study of blood T cell repertoires in COVID-19. Overall study: Sites in the United States, Italy and Spain provided acute and convalescent COVID-19 samples. T cells, B-cell-depleted T cells, or PBMCs provided the cDNA or gDNA that served as material.

Some clones are missing from TCRdb's copy, which holds only in-frame ones; the method was immunoSEQ multiplex PCR. The data contain 200,000 to 300,000 clones, more than 70% of them singletons. The V gene's germline CDR1 is MNHEY and CDR2 SVGAGI. Between the trimmed V and J ends, which lost 0 bases and 5 bases, there was a span of 17 bases. The CDR3 consists of 16 residues. The chain links TRBV6-5 to TRBJ2-7; D not certain. This receptor was taken from a woman between 35 and 50 years old with acute COVID-19. Sequencing was performed on PBMCs or T cells enriched from blood (not recorded which). The DNA of the CDR3 is TGTGCCAGCAGTTACTCTACCGAGGCAAGCCTTGACGAGCAGTACTTC. It specifies CASSYSTEASLDEQYF.